This T cell receptor (beta chain) was sequenced for a study of blood T cell repertoires in COVID-19. CDR1 and CDR2 (germline): MNHEY, SVGAGI. The V gene end was trimmed by 4 bases and the J gene end by 5 bases; junction bases not matched to a gene: 2. There are 12 residues in the CDR3. The method was immunoSEQ multiplex PCR; TCRdb's version includes in-frame clones alone and lacks a portion of them. The sample lists tens of thousands of clones, 82% seen once, with 7% to 8.5% in the top ten. Sequencing was performed on peripheral blood. This clonotype originated in a middle-aged man with acute or convalescent COVID-19. The V and J genes are TRBV6-5 and TRBJ2-7, with 7 bases identical to TRBD1. CDR3 in amino acids: CASSSQGDEQYF. The CDR3 region has the DNA TGTGCCAGCAGTTCCCAGGGGGACGAGCAGTACTTC.